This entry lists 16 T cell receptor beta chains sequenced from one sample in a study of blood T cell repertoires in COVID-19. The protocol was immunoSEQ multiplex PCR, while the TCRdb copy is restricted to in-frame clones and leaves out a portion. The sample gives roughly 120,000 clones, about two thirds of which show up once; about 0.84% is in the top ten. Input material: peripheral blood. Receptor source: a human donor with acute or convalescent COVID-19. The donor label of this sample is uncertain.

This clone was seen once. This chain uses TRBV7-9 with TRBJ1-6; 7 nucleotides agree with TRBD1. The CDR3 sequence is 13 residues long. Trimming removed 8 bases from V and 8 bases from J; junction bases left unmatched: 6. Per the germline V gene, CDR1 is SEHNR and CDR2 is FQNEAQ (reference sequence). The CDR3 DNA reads TGTGCCAGCGCGACAGGGTGGGATTCACCCCTCCACTTT. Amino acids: CASATGWDSPLHF.

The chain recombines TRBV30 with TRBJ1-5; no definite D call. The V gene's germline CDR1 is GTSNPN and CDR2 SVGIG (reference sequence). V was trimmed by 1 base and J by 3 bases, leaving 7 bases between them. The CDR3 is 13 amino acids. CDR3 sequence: CAWSASDNQPQHF. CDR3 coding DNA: TGTGCCTGGAGTGCGTCAGACAATCAGCCCCAGCATTTT.

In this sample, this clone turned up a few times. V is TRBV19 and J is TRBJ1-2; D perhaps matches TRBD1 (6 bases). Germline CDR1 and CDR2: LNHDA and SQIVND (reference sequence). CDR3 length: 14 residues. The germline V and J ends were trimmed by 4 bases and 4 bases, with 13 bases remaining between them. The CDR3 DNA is TGTGCCAGTAGTACCTCGGGGGGCCTCTATGGCTACACCTTC. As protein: CASSTSGGLYGYTF.

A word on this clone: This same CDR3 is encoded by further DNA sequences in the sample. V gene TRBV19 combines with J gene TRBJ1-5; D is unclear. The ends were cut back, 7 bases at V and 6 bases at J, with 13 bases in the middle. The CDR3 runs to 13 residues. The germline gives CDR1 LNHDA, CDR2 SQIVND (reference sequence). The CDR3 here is CASTREAGQPQHF. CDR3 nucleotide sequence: TGTGCCAGTACTCGGGAGGCGGGTCAGCCCCAGCATTTT.

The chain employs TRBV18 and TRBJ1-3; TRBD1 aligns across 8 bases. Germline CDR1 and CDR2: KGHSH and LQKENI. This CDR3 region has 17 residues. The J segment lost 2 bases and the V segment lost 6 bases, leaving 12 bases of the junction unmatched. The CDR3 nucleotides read TGTGCCAGCTCCCTTCAGGGGGCGCCGAGTGCTGGAAACACCATATATTTT. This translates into CASSLQGAPSAGNTIYF.

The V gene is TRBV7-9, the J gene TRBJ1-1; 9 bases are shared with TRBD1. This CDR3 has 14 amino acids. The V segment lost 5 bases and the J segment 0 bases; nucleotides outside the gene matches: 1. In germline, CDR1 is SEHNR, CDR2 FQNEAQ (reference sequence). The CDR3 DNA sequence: TGTGCCAGCAGCCGACAGGGGGTGAACACTGAAGCTTTCTTT. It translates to CASSRQGVNTEAFF.

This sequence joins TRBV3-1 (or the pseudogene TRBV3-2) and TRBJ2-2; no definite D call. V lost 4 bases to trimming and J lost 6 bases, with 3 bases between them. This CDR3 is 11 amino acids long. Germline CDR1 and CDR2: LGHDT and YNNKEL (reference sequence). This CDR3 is CASSLAGELFF. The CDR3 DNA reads TGTGCCAGCAGCCTCGCCGGGGAGCTGTTTTTT.

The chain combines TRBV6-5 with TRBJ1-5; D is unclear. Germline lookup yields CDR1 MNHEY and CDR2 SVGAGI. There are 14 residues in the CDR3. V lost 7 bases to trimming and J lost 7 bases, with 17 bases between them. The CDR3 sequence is CASKYFSEVQPQHF. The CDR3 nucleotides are TGTGCCAGCAAATATTTTAGTGAGGTCCAGCCCCAGCATTTT.

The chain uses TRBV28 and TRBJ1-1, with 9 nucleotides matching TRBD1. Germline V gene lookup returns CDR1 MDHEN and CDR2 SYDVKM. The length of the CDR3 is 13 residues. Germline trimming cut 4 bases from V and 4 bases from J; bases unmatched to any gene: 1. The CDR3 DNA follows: TGTGCCAGCAGTTGGGACAGGGCCACTGAAGCTTTCTTT. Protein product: CASSWDRATEAFF.

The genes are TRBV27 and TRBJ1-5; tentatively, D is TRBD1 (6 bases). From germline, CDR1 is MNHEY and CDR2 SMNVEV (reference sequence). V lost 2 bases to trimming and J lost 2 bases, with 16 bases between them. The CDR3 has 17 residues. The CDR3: CASSLGGRGYGNQPQHF. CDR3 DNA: TGTGCCAGCAGTTTAGGGGGCAGGGGATATGGCAATCAGCCCCAGCATTTT.

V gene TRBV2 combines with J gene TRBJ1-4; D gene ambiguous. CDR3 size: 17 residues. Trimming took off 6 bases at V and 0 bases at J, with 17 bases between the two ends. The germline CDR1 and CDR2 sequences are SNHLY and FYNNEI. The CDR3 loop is CASRVTPDLTTNEKLFF. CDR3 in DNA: TGTGCCAGCAGGGTCACACCCGATCTTACAACTAATGAAAAACTGTTTTTT.

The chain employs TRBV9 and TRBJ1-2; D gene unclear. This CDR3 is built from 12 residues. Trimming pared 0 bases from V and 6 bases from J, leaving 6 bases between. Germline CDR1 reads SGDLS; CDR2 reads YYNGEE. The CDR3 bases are TGTGCCAGCAGCGTAGGAGGGAATGGCTACACCTTC. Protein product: CASSVGGNGYTF.

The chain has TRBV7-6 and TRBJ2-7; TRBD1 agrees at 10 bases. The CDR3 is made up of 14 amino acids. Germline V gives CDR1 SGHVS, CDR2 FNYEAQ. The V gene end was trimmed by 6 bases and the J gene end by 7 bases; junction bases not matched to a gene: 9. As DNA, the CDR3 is TGTGCCAGCAGTCTGGGGACAGGGGCGGGAGAGCAGTACGTC. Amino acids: CASSLGTGAGEQYV.

The CDR3 sequence: CASSIAGLQPQHF. CDR3 bases: TGTGCCAGTAGTATCGCAGGGCTCCAGCCCCAGCATTTT. The chain combines TRBV19 with TRBJ1-5; tentatively, D is TRBD1 (5 bases). CDR1 LNHDA and CDR2 SQIVND come from the germline V gene (reference sequence). The CDR3 loop spans 13 amino acids. V lost 3 bases to trimming and J lost 7 bases, with 10 bases between them.

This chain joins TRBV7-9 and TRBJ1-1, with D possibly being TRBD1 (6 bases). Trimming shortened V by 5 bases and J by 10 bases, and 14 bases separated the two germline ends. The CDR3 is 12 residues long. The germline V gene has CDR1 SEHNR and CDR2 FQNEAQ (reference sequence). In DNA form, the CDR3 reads TGTGCCAGCAGCCGGCAGGGGTCGGCAGCTTTCTTT. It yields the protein CASSRQGSAAFF.

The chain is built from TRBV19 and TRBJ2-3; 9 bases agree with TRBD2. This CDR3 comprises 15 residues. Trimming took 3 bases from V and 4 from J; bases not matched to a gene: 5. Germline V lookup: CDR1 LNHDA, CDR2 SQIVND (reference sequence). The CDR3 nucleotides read TGTGCCAGTAGTATTGCGGGGGGGCGGGCAGATACGCAGTATTTT. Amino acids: CASSIAGGRADTQYF.